The TCR beta chain under discussion was sequenced for a study of blood T cell repertoires in COVID-19. Study context: Whether acute or convalescent, the COVID-19 samples came from the United States, Italy and Spain. The analysed material was cDNA or gDNA that came from T cells, B-cell-depleted T cells, or PBMCs.

This clone was seen just once. Generated by immunoSEQ multiplex PCR, the TCRdb table keeps only in-frame clones and is missing some. The profile shows roughly 180,000 clones, approximately 91% of them singletons. The CDR3 runs to 16 residues. CDR1 and CDR2 from the germline V gene are MNHEY and SVGEGT. V gave up 5 bases and J gave up 1 base; unmatched junction bases: 6. Sample: peripheral blood. The chain uses TRBV6-2 or TRBV6-3 and TRBJ2-1; 9 bases agree with TRBD1. This receptor was identified in a man between 70 and 80 years old with active or convalescent COVID-19. The CDR3 nucleotides read TGTGCCAGCAGTAAGCTTGGGACAGGGTCCTACAATGAGCAGTTCTTC. Translation: CASSKLGTGSYNEQFF.